This T cell receptor (beta chain) was documented in a study of spatial heterogeneity in lung cancer. Individually, TCR cDNA molecules were each labelled with a unique molecular identifier. Each CDR3 protein is one row after TCRdb ran MiXCR on the 5' RACE reads. The table lists fewer than 20,000 distinct CDR3 sequences, 7% of them singletons. The study's findings and limits: The estimate shows that only about 7% of tumor T cells were covered for alpha and approximately 13% for beta chains. Higher tumor mutation counts went along with higher counts of expanded intratumoral alpha and beta TCRs.

Stated time point: sample taken at primary tumor resection. 72 TRACERx patients with early, untreated non-small cell lung cancer donated samples. Sequencing covered unsorted whole RNA taken from tumor, nontumor lung or frozen PBMC. Concerning this clonotype itself: What it recognizes is unknown.

Specimen: lung tumor tissue, collected at surgery. This receptor was identified in a female donor with early-stage non-small cell lung cancer.

The CDR3 DNA reads as TGTGCCATCTCAGGGGGCCGGAGCTACACCTTC. The encoded protein is CAISGGRSYTF. This rearrangement joins TRBV10-3 to TRBJ1-2; 8 bases agree with TRBD1. This CDR3 is built from 11 residues. V gave up 8 bases and J gave up 9 bases; unmatched junction bases: 5. CDR1 ENHRY and CDR2 SYGVKD come from the germline V gene.